The next 27 T cell receptor beta chains were all read from a single sample in a study of long-term antiretroviral therapy in people with HIV. A v3.0 immunoSEQ assay was performed at survey level. Repertoires were generated with immunoSEQ multiplex PCR, while TCRdb's copy carries only in-frame clones and drops some. The repertoire holds 35,000 to 55,000 clones, with 90% to 95% as singletons. The sample in question was unsorted PBMCs, obtained 3.7 years after starting antiretroviral therapy. The receptors were sampled from a woman in her forties or fifties with HIV.

J is TRBJ2-6 and V is TRBV5-4, with a possible D match to TRBD2 (7 bases). The CDR3 is made up of 17 amino acids. CDR1 is SGHNT, CDR2 YYREEE, per germline (reference sequence). Trimming cost V 4 bases and J 0 bases, with 14 bases left between them. CDR3 in amino acids: CASSAHRDYSGANVLTF. CDR3 DNA: TGTGCCAGCAGCGCCCACAGGGACTACTCTGGGGCCAACGTCCTGACTTTC.

This clone was picked up one time. The V call is TRBV30, the J call TRBJ2-4; D is uncertain. This CDR3 is built from 16 residues. Germline V gene data show CDR1 as GTSNPN and CDR2 as SVGIG (reference sequence). Trimming took 0 bases from V and 9 from J, leaving 21 bases between them. The CDR3 coding sequence is TGTGCCTGGAGTGTTGAGGATGAGGCGCCGCCGGTCATTCAGTACTTC. Encoded protein: CAWSVEDEAPPVIQYF.

The chain uses TRBV11-2 and TRBJ2-5; 8 positions match TRBD1. The V gene end was trimmed by 5 bases and the J gene end by 1 base; junction bases not matched to a gene: 3. From germline, CDR1 is SGHAT and CDR2 FQNNGV. The CDR3 totals 14 residues. The CDR3 nucleotides are TGTGCCAGCAGCCCTGACAGGGGCCAAGAGACCCAGTACTTC. It translates to CASSPDRGQETQYF.

The chain recombines TRBV7-9 with TRBJ2-1; 8 bases fit TRBD1. Germline V gene sequence: CDR1 SEHNR, CDR2 FQNEAQ (reference sequence). This CDR3 contains 15 residues. Germline trimming cut 4 bases from V and 6 bases from J; bases unmatched to any gene: 8. The CDR3 DNA reads as TGTGCCAGCAGCTCCGCAGGGGGCGGAATCAATGAGCAGTTCTTC. Translation gives CASSSAGGGINEQFF. The entire variable domain, with the rest obtained from reference TRBV7-9 and TRBJ2-1, is as follows: DTGVSQNPRHKITKRGQNVTFRCDPISEHNRLYWYRQTLGQGPEFLTYFQNEAQLEKSRLLSDRFSAERPKGSFSTLEIQRTEQGDSAMYLCASSSAGGGINEQFFGPGTRLTVL.

The V call is TRBV5-6, the J call TRBJ1-2; a weak D match, TRBD1 (5 bases). V lost 0 bases, J lost 4 bases, and 13 bases lay in between. The CDR3 sequence is 15 residues long. Looked up from germline, CDR1 is SGHDT and CDR2 is YYEEEE. CDR3 region: CASSLGATALYGYTF. The CDR3 coding sequence is TGTGCCAGCAGCTTGGGGGCGACAGCCCTCTATGGCTACACCTTC.

V and J are TRBV5-4 and TRBJ1-2; no clear D. Germline values: CDR1 SGHNT, CDR2 YYREEE (reference sequence). V lost 2 bases, J lost 8 bases, and 10 bases lay in between. The length of the CDR3 is 12 residues. The CDR3, as DNA: TGTGCCAGCAGCTTAGAAGCAGGAGGCTACACCTTC. This gives the protein CASSLEAGGYTF.

The chain has TRBV9 and TRBJ2-2; a weak D match, TRBD2 (5 bases). The CDR3 totals 15 residues. Trimming shortened V by 0 bases and J by 4 bases, and 10 bases separated the two germline ends. Germline values: CDR1 SGDLS, CDR2 YYNGEE. The CDR3 sequence: CASSVAASSTGELFF. CDR3 nucleotides: TGTGCCAGCAGCGTAGCGGCTAGCAGCACCGGGGAGCTGTTTTTT.

V and J are TRBV15 and TRBJ2-2; D call uncertain. The CDR3 is 14 residues long. The V end lost 5 bases, the J end lost 1 base, and 8 bases lay between the germline ends. Germline CDR1 LNHNV, CDR2 YYDKDF (reference sequence). The CDR3 DNA sequence: TGTGCCACCAGCCCCGGGCGGAACACCGGGGAGCTGTTTTTT. Translation: CATSPGRNTGELFF.

The V gene is TRBV5-6, the J gene TRBJ2-3; 10 positions agree with TRBD2. CDR1 SGHDT and CDR2 YYEEEE come from the germline V gene. The CDR3 spans 16 residues. The J segment lost 2 bases and the V segment lost 4 bases, leaving 7 bases of the junction unmatched. CDR3 in amino acids: CASSLRTSGHTDTQYF. The DNA of the CDR3 is TGTGCCAGCAGCCTACGGACTAGCGGACACACAGATACGCAGTATTTT.

The J gene is TRBJ1-1, the V gene TRBV2; D remains ambiguous. This CDR3 contains 16 residues. Germline V gives CDR1 SNHLY, CDR2 FYNNEI. The V end lost 2 bases, the J end lost 3 bases, and 16 bases lay between the germline ends. The DNA for the CDR3 is TGTGCCAGCAGTGAAATGCGGAGGGTTGAGGACACTGAAGCTTTCTTT. It translates to CASSEMRRVEDTEAFF.

The chain recombines TRBV30 with TRBJ2-7; no reliable D call. Germline CDR1 is GTSNPN and CDR2 is SVGIG (reference sequence). Trimming stripped 4 bases from V and 0 bases from J, with 13 bases between. This CDR3 is built from 14 residues. CDR3 sequence reads: CAWKFHSNSYEQYF. Written as DNA, the CDR3 is TGTGCCTGGAAGTTCCATAGCAACTCCTACGAGCAGTACTTC.

The chain uses TRBV7-9 and TRBJ1-3, with D unresolved. CDR3 length equals 13 residues. Germline lookup yields CDR1 SEHNR and CDR2 FQNEAQ (reference sequence). Between the trimmed V and J ends, which lost 5 bases and 3 bases, there was a span of 8 bases. CDR3 amino acids: CASSPFSGNTIYF. The CDR3 region has the DNA TGTGCCAGCAGCCCCTTCAGTGGAAACACCATATATTTT. The full variable domain, completed using reference TRBV7-9 and TRBJ1-3, is DTGVSQNPRHKITKRGQNVTFRCDPISEHNRLYWYRQTLGQGPEFLTYFQNEAQLEKSRLLSDRFSAERPKGSFSTLEIQRTEQGDSAMYLCASSPFSGNTIYFGEGSWLTVV.

The chain recombines TRBV11-2 with TRBJ2-1, with 8 bases aligning to TRBD2. V was pared by 6 bases and J by 0 bases, with 13 bases of the junction left unmatched. The CDR3 sequence is 18 residues long. From germline, CDR1 is SGHAT and CDR2 FQNNGV. CDR3 sequence reads: CASSYIMPRGGSYNEQFF. In nucleotides, the CDR3 is TGTGCCAGCAGTTATATAATGCCCCGGGGGGGCTCCTACAATGAGCAGTTCTTC.

This chain links TRBV7-8 with TRBJ1-1; a possible D gene is TRBD1 (6 bases). Germline V gene data show CDR1 as SGHVS and CDR2 as FQNEAQ. Trimming pared 4 bases from V and 5 bases from J, leaving 17 bases between. The CDR3 runs 15 residues. CDR3 in DNA: TGTGCCAGCAGCTCCCGGGAGGGGGGTTTTACTGAAGCTTTCTTT. It translates to CASSSREGGFTEAFF.

The chain combines TRBV9 with TRBJ1-1; D call uncertain. Germline loops: CDR1 SGDLS, CDR2 YYNGEE. Trimming left V 0 bases short and J 5 bases short, with 5 bases between. The CDR3 sequence is 12 residues long. The CDR3, as DNA: TGTGCCAGCAGCGTAGGGGGTACTGAAGCTTTCTTT. Its translation is CASSVGGTEAFF.

The V call is TRBV19, the J call TRBJ1-2, with 10 bases matching TRBD1. From germline, CDR1 is LNHDA and CDR2 SQIVND (reference sequence). This CDR3 spans 15 amino acids. V lost 3 bases, J lost 3 bases, and 4 bases stayed unmatched. This CDR3 reads CASSISGTGDYGYTF. CDR3 nucleotide sequence: TGTGCCAGTAGTATCTCAGGGACAGGGGACTATGGCTACACCTTC.

This rearrangement joins TRBV5-8 to TRBJ2-7; TRBD1 aligns across 7 bases. The V gene's germline CDR1 is SGHTS and CDR2 YDEGEE. V lost 8 bases and J lost 4; bases outside the gene matches: 15. The CDR3 sequence is 15 residues long. In nucleotides, the CDR3 is TGTGCCAGTGGACTGGGGACAGTCTCTTCGTACGAGCAGTACTTC. Amino acid sequence: CASGLGTVSSYEQYF.

The chain combines TRBV7-3 with TRBJ2-5; 7 bases map to TRBD1. Unmatched junction bases numbered 16, after V lost 5 bases and J lost 10 bases. Per germline, CDR1 SGHTA and CDR2 FQGTGA. The CDR3 length is 15 residues. The CDR3 is CASSLTSTGQIIQYF. CDR3 nucleotide sequence: TGTGCCAGCAGCCTCACGTCGACAGGGCAGATTATCCAGTACTTC.

The CDR3 region is CASSLEGPRSTEAFF. In DNA, the CDR3 is TGTGCCAGCAGCTTGGAGGGGCCCCGATCAACTGAAGCTTTCTTT. The chain has TRBV5-4 and TRBJ1-1, with D possibly being TRBD1 (5 bases). Trimming took off 0 bases at V and 5 bases at J, with 14 bases between the two ends. This CDR3 is built from 15 residues. Germline V CDR1 and CDR2: SGHNT, YYREEE (reference sequence).

V gene TRBV7-9 combines with J gene TRBJ2-3; 8 positions match TRBD2. Germline V gives CDR1 SEHNR, CDR2 FQNEAQ (reference sequence). V was pared by 6 bases and J by 4 bases, with 9 bases of the junction left unmatched. The CDR3 length is 15 residues. CDR3 in amino acids: CASRYSGVVADTQYF. DNA for the CDR3: TGTGCCAGCAGATATAGCGGGGTAGTCGCAGATACGCAGTATTTT.

The chain uses TRBV6-6 and TRBJ2-3; a weak D match, TRBD2 (5 bases). V was cut by 5 bases and J by 3 bases, with 9 bases left in between. The V gene's germline CDR1 is MNHNY and CDR2 SVGAGI (reference sequence). The CDR3 totals 13 residues. The CDR3 here is CASSPRETDTQYF. As DNA, the CDR3 is TGTGCCAGCAGTCCACGGGAAACAGATACGCAGTATTTT.

The gene calls are TRBV6-6 and TRBJ1-1; maybe TRBD1 (6 bases). This CDR3 contains 15 residues. V dropped 2 bases and J dropped 6 bases, with 16 bases sitting between them. From germline, CDR1 is MNHNY and CDR2 SVGAGI (reference sequence). The CDR3 DNA reads as TGTGCCAGCAGTTACGCAGGGGACGCCACCCCTGAAGCTTTCTTT. Amino acid sequence: CASSYAGDATPEAFF.

The chain carries TRBV29-1 and TRBJ2-1; 12 positions agree with TRBD2. After removal of 7 bases from V and 7 bases from J, the junction contained 8 bases not matched to a gene. This CDR3 is built from 14 residues. The V gene's germline CDR1 is SQVTM and CDR2 ANQGSEA. CDR3 residues: CSASLAGGINEQFF. The CDR3 DNA reads as TGCAGCGCCTCACTAGCGGGGGGAATAAATGAGCAGTTCTTC.

V usage is TRBV5-1 and J usage is TRBJ1-2, with D perhaps TRBD1 (5 bases). Trimming took 0 bases from V and 3 from J, leaving 9 bases between them. The CDR3 consists of 14 residues. Germline V gene sequence: CDR1 SGHRS, CDR2 YFSETQ. The CDR3 loop reads CASSLGQGYYGYTF. The CDR3 coding sequence is TGCGCCAGCAGCTTGGGGCAGGGCTACTATGGCTACACCTTC.

This clone was seen once. The rearrangement links TRBV6-1 to TRBJ2-1; 7 bases match TRBD2. This CDR3 contains 16 residues. Germline lookup yields CDR1 MNHNS and CDR2 SASEGT. J lost 8 bases, V lost 0 bases, and 10 bases had no gene match. The CDR3, as DNA: TGTGCCAGCAGTGAAGCGGGAGGGGCTTGGGGGGATGAGCAGTTCTTC. Translated, it gives CASSEAGGAWGDEQFF.

This clone has a single count. J is TRBJ2-1 and V is TRBV6-1; the match to TRBD2 covers 8 bases. The trim removed 3 bases at V and 2 bases at J, leaving 6 bases unmatched. CDR1 is MNHNS and CDR2 is SASEGT in the germline V gene. The CDR3 totals 16 residues. Here the CDR3 DNA reads TGTGCCAGCAGTGAGGGCGGGACTAGTACCTACAATGAGCAGTTCTTC. Translating it yields CASSEGGTSTYNEQFF.

The CDR3 bases are TGTGCCAGCTTGGGGACAGGGGAGAAATCTGGGGCCAACGTCCTGACTTTC. This gives the protein CASLGTGEKSGANVLTF. The chain recombines TRBV11-2 with TRBJ2-6; 10 nucleotides match TRBD1. There are 17 residues in the CDR3. CDR1 and CDR2 from the germline V gene are SGHAT and FQNNGV. With V trimmed by 8 bases and J by 1 base, 8 bases remained unmatched.